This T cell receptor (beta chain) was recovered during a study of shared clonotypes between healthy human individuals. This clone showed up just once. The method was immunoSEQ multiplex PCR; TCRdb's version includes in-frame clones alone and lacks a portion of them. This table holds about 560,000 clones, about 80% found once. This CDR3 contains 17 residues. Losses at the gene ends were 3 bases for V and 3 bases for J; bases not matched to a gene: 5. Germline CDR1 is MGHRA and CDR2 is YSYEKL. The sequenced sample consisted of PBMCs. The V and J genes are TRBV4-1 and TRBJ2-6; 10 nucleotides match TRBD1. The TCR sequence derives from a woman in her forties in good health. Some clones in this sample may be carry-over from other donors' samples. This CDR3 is CASSQGQGSGGANVLTF. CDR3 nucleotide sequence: TGCGCCAGCAGCCAGGGACAGGGGTCCGGTGGGGCCAACGTCCTGACTTTC.